This TCR beta chain emerged from a study of blood T cell repertoires in COVID-19. The V end lost 6 bases, the J end lost 1 base, and 12 bases lay between the germline ends. The CDR3 is made up of 14 amino acids. Germline V gives CDR1 SNHLY, CDR2 FYNNEI. The method was immunoSEQ multiplex PCR; TCRdb's version includes in-frame clones alone and lacks a portion of them. This repertoire shows fewer than 250,000 clones, approximately 80% found once; its top ten account for 15% to 20%. Sequencing used peripheral blood. The source is a human donor in a cohort sampled during active COVID-19. The rearrangement joins TRBV2 to TRBJ1-1; D is ambiguous. The CDR3 DNA follows: TGTGCCAGCAGATTTAGCGAGGGGAACACTGAAGCTTTCTTT. This sequence encodes CASRFSEGNTEAFF. The full variable domain, completed using reference TRBV2 and TRBJ1-1, is EPEVTQTPSHQVTQMGQEVILRCVPISNHLYFYWYRQILGQKVEFLVSFYNNEISEKSEIFDDQFSVERPDGSNFTLKIRSTKLEDSAMYFCASRFSEGNTEAFFGQGTRLTVV.